This T cell receptor (beta chain) comes out of a study of shared clonotypes between healthy human individuals. Study findings and constraints: Researchers found naive subsets generally carried larger estimated richness than memory subsets.

In the original analysis: ImmunoSEQ sequences covered only the junction and lacked quality scores; filtering therefore differed. Only in-frame clones appear in the TCRdb table, and some are missing; sequencing was by immunoSEQ multiplex PCR. V and J calls and clone size are those listed in that table; D and trimming were worked out from the DNA. The sample records over 1.5 million clones, roughly 98% being singletons. The donor population consisted of healthy HIV-negative adults with no recent acute infections or vaccinations. Splitting of CD4+ cells produced CD45RA+ naive and CD45RA-negative memory subsets. Details on this clone: Its antigen remains unknown.

The V segment lost 3 bases and the J segment 8 bases; nucleotides outside the gene matches: 4. CDR3 size: 13 residues. CDR1 and CDR2 from the germline V gene are MDHEN and SYDVKM. This receptor was identified in a man younger than 40 in good health. The V gene is TRBV28, the J gene TRBJ1-2, with 9 positions matching TRBD1. The sequencing input was naive CD4+ T cells sorted from blood. Subset of the sample: CD45RA+ positively selected. The CDR3 loop is CASSLTGGPGYTF. CDR3 sequence (DNA): TGTGCCAGCAGTTTGACAGGGGGGCCAGGCTACACCTTC.